The 27 T cell receptor beta chains given below trace back to one sample, sequenced in a study of blood T cell repertoires in COVID-19. TCRdb's table, derived via immunoSEQ multiplex PCR, lists solely in-frame clones and lacks some. The sample shows some 330,000 clones, roughly four fifths of them seen only once. Sequencing was carried out using PBMCs or T cells enriched from blood (not recorded which). Receptor source: a woman aged 45-65 years who had recovered from COVID-19.

This chain uses TRBV20-1 with TRBJ2-4, with D perhaps TRBD1 (6 bases). The CDR3 loop spans 11 amino acids. In germline, CDR1 is DFQATT, CDR2 SNEGSKA (reference sequence). Trimming left V 2 bases short and J 14 bases short, with 13 bases between. CDR3 protein: CSARTPGAEYF. Written as DNA, the CDR3 is TGCAGTGCTAGAACCCCAGGGGCCGAGTACTTC.

V gene TRBV2 combines with J gene TRBJ2-7; the match to TRBD1 covers 7 bases. CDR1 SNHLY and CDR2 FYNNEI come from the germline V gene. V gave up 3 bases and J gave up 4 bases; unmatched junction bases: 9. CDR3 size: 15 residues. In nucleotides, the CDR3 is TGTGCCAGCAGTGAGAAAACAGGGGTGGGGTACGAGCAGTACTTC. It translates to CASSEKTGVGYEQYF.

Points on this clone: Within the sample, other DNA sequences also encode this same CDR3. This chain links TRBV7-7 with TRBJ2-5; 8 bases are shared with TRBD2. Germline V gene sequence: CDR1 SSHAT, CDR2 FNYEAQ (reference sequence). Trimming cost V 1 base and J 5 bases; bases outside gene matches: 0. The CDR3 consists of 13 residues. CDR3 in amino acids: CASSLGGRETQYF. The CDR3 DNA is TGTGCCAGCAGCTTAGGCGGGAGGGAGACCCAGTACTTC.

The rearrangement links TRBV2 to TRBJ1-4, with TRBD1 as a possible D gene (6 bases). CDR3 length equals 13 residues. Germline V gene lookup returns CDR1 SNHLY and CDR2 FYNNEI. V lost 8 bases and J 3 bases, leaving 10 bases between the germline ends. CDR3 amino acids: CASHREPNEKLFF. The CDR3 DNA sequence: TGTGCCAGCCACAGGGAACCTAATGAAAAACTGTTTTTT.

The CDR3 is CASSPTREGGNTIYF. CDR3 sequence (DNA): TGTGCCAGCTCACCAACCAGGGAGGGCGGCAACACCATATATTTT. V and J are TRBV18 and TRBJ1-3, with TRBD1 as a possible D gene (5 bases). Germline-derived CDR1 and CDR2 are KGHSH and LQKENI. The V end lost 2 bases, the J end lost 7 bases, and 15 bases lay between the germline ends. The CDR3 sequence is 15 residues long.

V is TRBV24-1 and J is TRBJ2-1; no clear D. The CDR3 consists of 16 residues. Between the trimmed V and J ends, which lost 3 bases and 8 bases, there was a span of 19 bases. Germline assignment: CDR1 KGHDR and CDR2 SFDVKD. The CDR3 nucleotides read TGTGCCACCAGTGATCCTACCCCAGGAAGGTCGGATGAGCAGTTCTTC. It yields the protein CATSDPTPGRSDEQFF.

The CDR3 protein is CASSVGTGGGTGELFF. CDR3 DNA: TGTGCCAGCAGCGTGGGAACAGGGGGCGGGACCGGGGAGCTGTTTTTT. V gene TRBV9 combines with J gene TRBJ2-2, with TRBD1 matching over 9 bases. V was clipped by 2 bases and J by 5 bases; unmatched bases: 7. Germline V gene lookup returns CDR1 SGDLS and CDR2 YYNGEE. The CDR3 has 16 amino acids.

The rearrangement links TRBV6-6 to TRBJ1-2, with TRBD1 identical over 8 bases. Trimming at V came to 6 bases and at J to 5 bases, leaving 5 bases not matched to a gene. The CDR3 loop spans 13 amino acids. Germline V gene data show CDR1 as MNHNY and CDR2 as SVGAGI (reference sequence). CDR3 region: CASSQDREYGYTF. The CDR3 DNA is TGTGCCAGCAGCCAGGACAGGGAATATGGCTACACCTTC.

The chain joins TRBV6-5 to TRBJ1-2; 8 nucleotides match TRBD1. Trimming took 5 bases from V and 6 from J; bases not matched to a gene: 5. This CDR3 has 13 amino acids. CDR1 MNHEY and CDR2 SVGAGI come from the germline V gene. The CDR3 loop is CASSRTGLDGYTF. For the CDR3, the DNA is TGTGCCAGCAGTCGGACAGGGCTGGATGGCTACACCTTC.

The chain links TRBV29-1 to TRBJ1-5; weak D call: TRBD1 (6 bases). This CDR3 has 14 amino acids. Trimming pared 6 bases from V and 7 bases from J, leaving 19 bases between. CDR1 and CDR2 from the germline V gene are SQVTM and ANQGSEA. The CDR3: CSVITDRSGQPQHF. CDR3 sequence (DNA): TGCAGCGTAATTACTGACAGGTCGGGACAGCCCCAGCATTTT. Full variable domain (missing parts from reference TRBV29-1 and TRBJ1-5): SAVISQKPSRDICQRGTSLTIQCQVDSQVTMMFWYRQQPGQSLTLIATANQGSEATYESGFVIDKFPISRPNLTFSTLTVSNMSPEDSSIYLCSVITDRSGQPQHFGDGTRLSIL.

The chain carries TRBV7-3 and TRBJ1-1; 7 nucleotides match TRBD1. J gave up 8 bases and V 5 bases, and 11 bases lay outside the gene matches. The CDR3 covers 14 residues. In germline, CDR1 is SGHTA, CDR2 FQGTGA. Here the CDR3 DNA reads TGTGCCAGCAGCCCGACGGGACAGACAAAAGAAGCTTTCTTT. Translated, it gives CASSPTGQTKEAFF.

This rearrangement joins TRBV30 to TRBJ1-4; possibly TRBD1 for D (6 bases). The CDR3 is 15 residues long. The ends were cut back, 4 bases at V and 0 bases at J, with 12 bases in the middle. The germline gives CDR1 GTSNPN, CDR2 SVGIG (reference sequence). DNA of the CDR3: TGTGCCTGGAAAACAGGGAGTGCAACTAATGAAAAACTGTTTTTT. This translates into CAWKTGSATNEKLFF. Combining the CDR3 with reference TRBV30 and TRBJ1-4 gives the whole variable domain SQTIHQWPATLVQPVGSPLSLECTVEGTSNPNLYWYRQAAGRGLQLLFYSVGIGQISSEVPQNLSASRPQDRQFILSSKKLLLSDSGFYLCAWKTGSATNEKLFFGSGTQLSVL.

This clone was counted a single time. The chain is built from TRBV15 and TRBJ2-5; the D gene is possibly TRBD1 (6 bases). Deletions cut 0 bases from V and 5 bases from J, with 16 bases between. In germline, CDR1 is LNHNV, CDR2 YYDKDF (reference sequence). The CDR3 has 16 residues. The CDR3 loop reads CATSRDLTGQGETQYF. CDR3 DNA sequence: TGTGCCACCAGCAGAGATCTAACGGGACAAGGGGAGACCCAGTACTTC. Full variable domain (outside the CDR3, taken from reference TRBV15 and TRBJ2-5): DAMVIQNPRYQVTQFGKPVTLSCSQTLNHNVMYWYQQKSSQAPKLLFHYYDKDFNNEADTPDNFQSRRPNTSFCFLDIRSPGLGDTAMYLCATSRDLTGQGETQYFGPGTRLLVL.

The chain employs TRBV29-1 and TRBJ1-2; TRBD1 aligns across 8 bases. The ends lost 6 bases at V and 3 bases at J; junction bases unmatched: 6. The CDR3 has 13 residues. Germline loops: CDR1 SQVTM, CDR2 ANQGSEA. As DNA, the CDR3 is TGCAGCGTCGACATGGGACAGGACTATGGCTACACCTTC. Translated, it gives CSVDMGQDYGYTF. Full variable domain (rest looked up from reference TRBV29-1 and TRBJ1-2): SAVISQKPSRDICQRGTSLTIQCQVDSQVTMMFWYRQQPGQSLTLIATANQGSEATYESGFVIDKFPISRPNLTFSTLTVSNMSPEDSSIYLCSVDMGQDYGYTFGSGTRLTVV.

The chain employs TRBV5-1 and TRBJ1-1, with D unresolved. Germline V gives CDR1 SGHRS, CDR2 YFSETQ. Trimming removed 4 bases at V and 0 bases at J, with 19 bases between. The CDR3 loop spans 17 amino acids. The chain's CDR3 is CASSISPGATMNTEAFF. CDR3 DNA sequence: TGCGCCAGCAGCATCTCACCGGGAGCTACAATGAACACTGAAGCTTTCTTT. The full variable domain, completed using reference TRBV5-1 and TRBJ1-1, is KAGVTQTPRYLIKTRGQQVTLSCSPISGHRSVSWYQQTPGQGLQFLFEYFSETQRNKGNFPGRFSGRQFSNSRSEMNVSTLELGDSALYLCASSISPGATMNTEAFFGQGTRLTVV.

The chain has TRBV25-1 and TRBJ1-2, with a tentative D call TRBD1 (6 bases). Deletions cut 3 bases from V and 4 bases from J, with 12 bases between. The CDR3 sequence is 14 residues long. Germline V gives CDR1 MGHDK, CDR2 SYGVNS. CDR3 residues: CASSEGGTLYGYTF. CDR3 DNA sequence: TGTGCCAGCAGTGAGGGAGGGACACTCTATGGCTACACCTTC.

This chain links TRBV10-3 with TRBJ1-2, with no clear D. V was cut by 2 bases and J by 5 bases, with 6 bases left in between. The germline V gene encodes CDR1 ENHRY and CDR2 SYGVKD. This CDR3 spans 12 amino acids. The CDR3 DNA reads TGTGCCATCAGTGAGGGGGAGTATGGCTACACCTTC. Protein sequence: CAISEGEYGYTF.

This chain joins TRBV4-2 and TRBJ1-5, with 7 bases matching TRBD1. V shed 2 bases, J shed 3 bases, and the junction held 4 bases outside the gene matches. The CDR3 loop spans 15 amino acids. CDR1 is LGHNA, CDR2 YNFKEQ, per germline. This chain's CDR3 is CASSQPGTANQPQHF. For the CDR3, the DNA is TGTGCCAGCAGCCAACCGGGGACAGCCAATCAGCCCCAGCATTTT.

This clone was counted a few times. CDR3 residues: CASSLIAGRNTGELFF. DNA for the CDR3: TGTGCCAGCAGCCTTATAGCGGGAAGGAACACCGGGGAGCTGTTTTTT. The V gene is TRBV7-8, the J gene TRBJ2-2, with TRBD2 matching 8 bases. The germline V gene encodes CDR1 SGHVS and CDR2 FQNEAQ. The V gene end was trimmed by 5 bases and the J gene end by 1 base; junction bases not matched to a gene: 6. The CDR3 contains 16 residues.

The rearrangement joins TRBV27 to TRBJ1-2, with D hard to call. Germline V gene data show CDR1 as MNHEY and CDR2 as SMNVEV (reference sequence). The CDR3 totals 13 residues. The V end lost 3 bases, the J end lost 8 bases, and 13 bases lay between the germline ends. The CDR3 loop reads CASSFGRELGYTF. The DNA for the CDR3 is TGTGCCAGCAGTTTCGGTAGAGAGCTCGGCTACACCTTC.

The rearrangement uses TRBV9 and TRBJ2-5; 7 nucleotides agree with TRBD2. The V gene end was trimmed by 4 bases and the J gene end by 4 bases; junction bases not matched to a gene: 10. Looked up from germline, CDR1 is SGDLS and CDR2 is YYNGEE. The CDR3 has 15 amino acids. Here the CDR3 reads CASSTRLAPRETQYF. DNA for the CDR3: TGTGCCAGCAGCACCCGACTAGCCCCCAGAGAGACCCAGTACTTC.

The V and J genes are TRBV20-1 and TRBJ1-2; D gene uncertain. This CDR3 comprises 15 residues. V was trimmed by 3 bases and J by 4 bases, leaving 18 bases between them. Germline V gene lookup returns CDR1 DFQATT and CDR2 SNEGSKA (reference sequence). CDR3 sequence: CSASGGNGESYGYTF. CDR3 DNA: TGCAGTGCTAGTGGCGGGAATGGGGAGAGCTATGGCTACACCTTC.

This rearrangement joins TRBV7-9 to TRBJ1-2; D remains ambiguous. Germline V lookup: CDR1 SEHNR, CDR2 FQNEAQ (reference sequence). Between the trimmed V and J ends, which lost 2 bases and 5 bases, there was a span of 9 bases. The CDR3 has 13 residues. The CDR3 is CASSLWSEYGYTF. The CDR3 DNA follows: TGTGCCAGCAGCTTATGGTCCGAGTATGGCTACACCTTC.

The genes are TRBV19 and TRBJ2-1; 8 nucleotides agree with TRBD2. Germline assignment: CDR1 LNHDA and CDR2 SQIVND (reference sequence). The CDR3 totals 18 residues. The junction had 20 bases not matched to a gene; V was cut back by 0 bases and J by 13 bases. This CDR3 is CASSIESLLAAQPSGQFF. CDR3 bases: TGTGCCAGTAGTATAGAGTCCCTACTAGCGGCCCAACCCTCCGGACAGTTCTTC. Looking up the rest from reference TRBV19 and TRBJ2-1 gives the full variable domain: DGGITQSPKYLFRKEGQNVTLSCEQNLNHDAMYWYRQDPGQGLRLIYYSQIVNDFQKGDIAEGYSVSREKKESFPLTVTSAQKNPTAFYLCASSIESLLAAQPSGQFFGPGTRLTVL.

V gene TRBV21-1 combines with J gene TRBJ2-7; TRBD2, the D gene given by the table, was not confirmed from the DNA. TRBV21-1 constitutes a pseudogene. The CDR3 has 16 residues. The CDR3 DNA is TGTGCCAGCAGCAAAGAACCCCCCGAGAGCTCCTACGAGCAGTACTTC. Its protein is CASSKEPPESSYEQYF.

The gene calls are TRBV27 and TRBJ2-7; D is possibly TRBD1 (6 bases). Trimming shortened V by 6 bases and J by 6 bases, and 12 bases separated the two germline ends. Looked up from germline, CDR1 is MNHEY and CDR2 is SMNVEV (reference sequence). The CDR3 contains 12 residues. The CDR3 DNA follows: TGTGCCAGCAGCGAGCTAGGGGGCGAGCAGTACTTC. It translates to CASSELGGEQYF.

V gene TRBV5-6 combines with J gene TRBJ1-1; tentative D call: TRBD1 (6 bases). Germline CDR1 and CDR2: SGHDT and YYEEEE. Trimming removed 5 bases from V and 6 bases from J, with 20 bases in between. There are 15 residues in the CDR3. The CDR3 sequence: CASRLRRGASPEAFF. The CDR3 coding sequence is TGTGCCAGCAGGCTGCGCAGGGGCGCCTCCCCTGAAGCTTTCTTT.